This is a list of T cell receptor beta chains from one sample in a study of technical replicates of blood from a few donors. Data came from immunoSEQ multiplex PCR; TCRdb stores just in-frame clones and leaves some out. The repertoire holds some 83,000 clones, with around 94% as singletons. Sequenced input: T cells isolated from PBMCs. These receptors were taken from a human donor in good health. Each CDR3 is given with its conserved first and last residue. D genes are given only for firm matches. Clone size is given for some rows only: seen once, a few or many times, or a class if the clone is expanded.

V gene: TRBV4-2
clone size: once
J gene: TRBJ2-1
D gene: TRBD2
CDR3 DNA: TGTGCCAGCAGCCAAGTTAGGTCTAGCGGGAATCAGTTCTTC
CDR3 protein: CASSQVRSSGNQFF

V gene: TRBV10-3
clone size: -
J gene: TRBJ2-7
D gene: TRBD2
CDR3 DNA: TGTGCCATCAGTGAACGGGACTATTCGAGCTCCTACGAGCAGTACTTC
CDR3 protein: CAISERDYSSSYEQYF

V gene: TRBV18
clone size: once
J gene: TRBJ2-5
D gene: -
CDR3 DNA: TGTGCCAGCTCAACGAGCCGGGACTACCAAGAGACCCAGTACTTC
CDR3 protein: CASSTSRDYQETQYF

V gene: TRBV11-2
clone size: -
J gene: TRBJ2-5
D gene: -
CDR3 DNA: TGTGCCAGCAGCCCTAGTGGCGCTTGGGAGACCCAGTACTTC
CDR3 protein: CASSPSGAWETQYF

V gene: TRBV5-6
clone size: -
J gene: TRBJ2-1
D gene: -
CDR3 DNA: TGTGCCAGCAGCGTGTCGCTAGAGCAGTTCTTC
CDR3 protein: CASSVSLEQFF

V gene: TRBV27
clone size: -
J gene: TRBJ2-7
D gene: TRBD1
CDR3 DNA: TGTGCCAGCAGTGGGGACAGCTGGGAGCAGTACTTC
CDR3 protein: CASSGDSWEQYF

V gene: TRBV7-2
clone size: -
J gene: TRBJ1-1
D gene: TRBD1
CDR3 DNA: TGTGCCAGCAGCTTATCAGGGGGGAACACTGAAGCTTTCTTT
CDR3 protein: CASSLSGGNTEAFF

V gene: TRBV9
clone size: -
J gene: TRBJ2-1
D gene: -
CDR3 DNA: TGTGCCAGCAGCGTACAGGGGTACAATGAGCAGTTCTTC
CDR3 protein: CASSVQGYNEQFF

V gene: TRBV19
clone size: -
J gene: TRBJ1-4
D gene: TRBD1
CDR3 DNA: TGTGCCAGTAGACCGGGACAGGGGGTTGAAAAACTGTTTTTT
CDR3 protein: CASRPGQGVEKLFF

V gene: TRBV29-1
clone size: -
J gene: TRBJ1-4
D gene: -
CDR3 DNA: TGCAGCGTTGAGAAGGGGGAAAAACTGTTTTTT
CDR3 protein: CSVEKGEKLFF

V gene: TRBV29-1
clone size: -
J gene: TRBJ1-2
D gene: TRBD1
CDR3 DNA: TGCAGCGTTGTGGACAGGGAGAAGGATGGCTACACCTTC
CDR3 protein: CSVVDREKDGYTF

V gene: TRBV19
clone size: -
J gene: TRBJ1-5
D gene: -
CDR3 DNA: TGTGCCAGTACGACTGCGGGTAGCAATCAGCCCCAGCATTTT
CDR3 protein: CASTTAGSNQPQHF